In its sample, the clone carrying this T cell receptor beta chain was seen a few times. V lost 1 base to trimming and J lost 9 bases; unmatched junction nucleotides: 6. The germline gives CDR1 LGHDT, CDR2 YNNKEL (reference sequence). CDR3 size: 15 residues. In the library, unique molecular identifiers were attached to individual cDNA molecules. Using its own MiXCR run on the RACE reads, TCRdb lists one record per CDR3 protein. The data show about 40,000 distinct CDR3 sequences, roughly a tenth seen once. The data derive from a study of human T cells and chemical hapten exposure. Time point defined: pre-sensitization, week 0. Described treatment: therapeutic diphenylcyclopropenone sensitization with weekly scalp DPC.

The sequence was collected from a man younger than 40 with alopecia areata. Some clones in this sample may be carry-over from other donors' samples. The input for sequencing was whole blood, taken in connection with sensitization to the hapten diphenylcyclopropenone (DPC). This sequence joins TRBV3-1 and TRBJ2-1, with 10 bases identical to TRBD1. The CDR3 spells CASSQGGTGAGEQFF. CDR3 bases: TGTGCCAGCAGCCAAGGAGGGACAGGGGCAGGTGAGCAGTTCTTC.